This TCR beta chain was captured by sequencing in a study of blood T cells in healthy people across ages. On the study more broadly: Template switching retrieved approximately one barcoded beta molecule for each two T cells.

Germline loops: CDR1 SNHLY, CDR2 FYNNEI. With 5 bases clipped from V and 13 bases from J, the junction kept 3 bases outside the gene matches. This CDR3 has 12 amino acids. Alongside a J-beta primer mix, a sample-barcoded 5' primer served in a second PCR lasting roughly 6 to 11 cycles. At least 2.5 million CDR3-containing paired-end reads were obtained per sample. TCRdb ran MiXCR on the 5' RACE reads and lists one entry per CDR3 protein. The table has around 1,700,000 distinct CDR3 sequences, roughly 27% seen once; the top ten hold approximately 7.7%. The sample holds a few counts of this clonotype. Its antigen is unidentified. Whole-study findings and limits: More naive CD4+ cells and higher diversity marked long-lived donors relative to aged donors.

This chain connects TRBV2 to TRBJ2-4, with 12 bases fitting TRBD2. Specimen: blood. The TCR was taken from a woman under 40 in good health. The CDR3 bases are TGTGCCAGCAGTTCCGGACTAGCGGGACAGTACTTC. Translating it yields CASSSGLAGQYF.